The 18 T cell receptor beta chains below come from one sample, sequenced in a study of blood T cell repertoires in COVID-19. Here immunoSEQ multiplex PCR was the method, and the copy in TCRdb shows in-frame clones only, minus some. The table includes approximately 220,000 clones, more than 80% detected once. The sequencing input was peripheral blood. The receptors originated from a woman older than 75 with acute or convalescent COVID-19.

The chain is built from TRBV19 and TRBJ2-5; TRBD1 matches 9 bases. CDR1 and CDR2 from the germline V gene are LNHDA and SQIVND (reference sequence). This CDR3 is 14 amino acids long. V lost 4 bases, J lost 9 bases, and 9 bases stayed unmatched. The CDR3: CASSTPGQGFPQYF. DNA of the CDR3: TGTGCCAGTAGTACCCCGGGACAGGGATTTCCCCAGTACTTC.

This clone was observed a handful of times. The chain uses TRBV3-1 (or the pseudogene TRBV3-2) and TRBJ1-6, with a possible D match to TRBD1 (5 bases). The CDR3 length is 17 residues. The ends were cut back, 2 bases at V and 1 base at J, with 12 bases in the middle. Germline V CDR1 and CDR2: LGHDT, YNNKEL (reference sequence). The CDR3 here is CASSQRLGGSYNSPLHF. The CDR3 DNA reads TGTGCCAGCAGCCAAAGACTCGGGGGGTCCTATAATTCACCCCTCCACTTT.

The V gene is TRBV11-2, the J gene TRBJ1-2; 9 bases fit TRBD1. The junction had 7 bases not matched to a gene; V was cut back by 4 bases and J by 7 bases. The germline CDR1 and CDR2 sequences are SGHAT and FQNNGV. The CDR3 is 14 amino acids. This CDR3 reads CASSYSQDRGGYTF. CDR3 in DNA: TGTGCCAGCAGCTACTCTCAGGACAGGGGTGGCTACACCTTC.

The V and J genes are TRBV7-3 and TRBJ1-2; perhaps TRBD1 as D (6 bases). Trimming removed 0 bases from V and 4 bases from J, with 9 bases in between. This CDR3 is 14 amino acids long. Germline CDR1 is SGHTA and CDR2 is FQGTGA. In DNA form, the CDR3 reads TGTGCCAGCAGCTTAACGGGGGCCGGCTATGGCTACACCTTC. This codes for CASSLTGAGYGYTF.

The genes are TRBV5-8 and TRBJ1-5; TRBD1 might be the D (6 bases). V was cut by 4 bases and J by 7 bases, with 18 bases left in between. Germline values: CDR1 SGHTS, CDR2 YDEGEE. This CDR3 has 15 residues. The CDR3 sequence: CASSPPRGGRQPQHF. The CDR3 coding sequence is TGTGCCAGCAGCCCACCTAGGGGGGGACGCCAGCCCCAGCATTTT.

The gene calls are TRBV20-1 and TRBJ1-5; TRBD1 aligns across 7 bases. CDR3 length: 15 amino acids. The V and J ends lost 3 bases and 7 bases, in that order; junction bases with no gene match: 12. Germline lookup yields CDR1 DFQATT and CDR2 SNEGSKA (reference sequence). CDR3 nucleotides: TGCAGTGCTAGTCCGGGAGCAGGGGGAAGCCAGCCCCAGCATTTT. Its protein is CSASPGAGGSQPQHF.

The genes are TRBV18 and TRBJ2-3; D perhaps matches TRBD2 (6 bases). V gave up 3 bases and J gave up 2 bases, with 21 bases separating them. CDR3 length equals 18 residues. From germline, CDR1 is KGHSH and CDR2 LQKENI. CDR3 amino acids: CASSPTRDSPSYTDTQYF. In DNA form, the CDR3 reads TGTGCCAGCTCACCGACCCGGGACTCCCCTTCTTACACAGATACGCAGTATTTT.

The CDR3: CASSLLQTGDNSPLHF. The DNA for the CDR3 is TGTGCCAGCAGCTTGCTCCAGACAGGGGATAATTCACCCCTCCACTTT. This sequence joins TRBV5-4 and TRBJ1-6; 8 bases agree with TRBD1. The CDR3 totals 16 residues. With 1 base clipped from V and 5 bases from J, the junction kept 5 bases outside the gene matches. Germline V CDR1 and CDR2: SGHNT, YYREEE (reference sequence).

The CDR3 here is CASSQGLADNEQFF. In nucleotides, the CDR3 is TGCGCCAGCAGTCAAGGGTTGGCGGACAATGAGCAGTTCTTC. This chain joins TRBV23-1 and TRBJ2-1; D unclear. TRBV23-1 carries the ORF label, with uncertain function. This CDR3 is built from 14 residues. Trimming removed 2 bases at V and 5 bases at J, with 10 bases between.

The V call is TRBV6-2 or TRBV6-3, the J call TRBJ1-5; TRBD1 agrees at 7 bases. The germline V gene has CDR1 MNHEY and CDR2 SVGEGT. The CDR3 spans 15 residues. J gave up 3 bases and V 3 bases, and 5 bases lay outside the gene matches. The CDR3 loop reads CASSYVGTANQPQHF. The CDR3 DNA sequence: TGTGCCAGCAGTTATGTTGGGACAGCCAATCAGCCCCAGCATTTT.

The J gene is TRBJ1-1, the V gene TRBV18; 8 positions agree with TRBD1. The CDR3 runs to 14 residues. Germline V gives CDR1 KGHSH, CDR2 LQKENI. Losses at the gene ends were 6 bases for V and 5 bases for J; bases not matched to a gene: 8. This CDR3 is CASSTVDRATEAFF. DNA of the CDR3: TGTGCCAGCTCGACTGTGGACAGGGCAACTGAAGCTTTCTTT.

This clone has at least ten counts. The chain is built from TRBV27 and TRBJ1-1; possible D gene TRBD1, 5 bases. The CDR3 covers 15 residues. Germline CDR1 is MNHEY and CDR2 is SMNVEV (reference sequence). Deletions cut 6 bases from V and 8 bases from J, with 22 bases between. The CDR3 sequence: CASSRISRLGGEAFF. CDR3 DNA: TGTGCCAGCAGCCGGATATCGCGTCTCGGGGGGGAAGCTTTCTTT.

This clone was observed a handful of times. The chain joins TRBV7-3 to TRBJ2-3; 8 bases map to TRBD1. The CDR3 is 15 residues long. Germline-derived CDR1 and CDR2 are SGHTA and FQGTGA. Trimming removed 5 bases from V and 6 bases from J; junction bases left unmatched: 10. The CDR3 sequence is CASSVRDRWGDTQYF. The CDR3, as DNA: TGTGCCAGCAGCGTCCGGGACAGGTGGGGGGATACGCAGTATTTT. The full variable domain, completed using reference TRBV7-3 and TRBJ2-3, is GAGVSQTPSNKVTEKGKYVELRCDPISGHTALYWYRQSLGQGPEFLIYFQGTGAADDSGLPNDRFFAVRPEGSVSTLKIQRTERGDSAVYLCASSVRDRWGDTQYFGPGTRLTVL.

The chain combines TRBV24-1 with TRBJ2-1; tentative D call: TRBD1 (6 bases). V was trimmed by 4 bases and J by 10 bases, leaving 13 bases between them. The CDR3 spans 13 residues. Per germline, CDR1 KGHDR and CDR2 SFDVKD. The CDR3 sequence is CATSEPQGPEQFF. The CDR3, as DNA: TGTGCCACCAGTGAGCCACAGGGCCCCGAGCAGTTCTTC.

This clone has just one count. The chain is built from TRBV5-8 and TRBJ2-5; 8 bases agree with TRBD1. Trimming took 5 bases from V and 4 from J; bases not matched to a gene: 10. The CDR3 covers 15 residues. Germline CDR1 and CDR2: SGHTS and YDEGEE. The CDR3 sequence is CASRAGQGVLETQYF. CDR3 DNA: TGTGCCAGCAGGGCCGGACAGGGAGTCTTAGAGACCCAGTACTTC.

V and J are TRBV9 and TRBJ1-1; 7 bases fit TRBD1. The germline V gene has CDR1 SGDLS and CDR2 YYNGEE. This CDR3 comprises 14 residues. Trimming removed 0 bases from V and 6 bases from J; junction bases left unmatched: 5. The CDR3 DNA sequence: TGTGCCAGCAGCGTAGCGAGACAGGGAGCTGAAGCTTTCTTT. It translates to CASSVARQGAEAFF.

The rearrangement joins TRBV6-2 or TRBV6-3 to TRBJ2-2, with 7 nucleotides matching TRBD1. J was trimmed by 0 bases and V by 6 bases; bases with no gene match: 7. The germline V gene encodes CDR1 MNHEY and CDR2 SVGEGT. This CDR3 spans 16 amino acids. For the CDR3, the DNA is TGTGCCAGCAGCTTGTTGACAGGGCCGAACACCGGGGAGCTGTTTTTT. Its protein product is CASSLLTGPNTGELFF.

This clone was found once. The rearrangement uses TRBV6-5 and TRBJ2-7, with 7 bases that match TRBD2. The CDR3 runs 13 residues. Germline lookup yields CDR1 MNHEY and CDR2 SVGAGI. V was clipped by 2 bases and J by 7 bases; unmatched bases: 5. CDR3 protein: CASSYLHSGEQYF. The CDR3 DNA reads TGTGCCAGCAGTTACCTACATAGCGGGGAGCAGTACTTC.